This entry is about one T cell receptor beta chain. Its antigen remains unidentified. This entry is derived from a study of cytomegalovirus exposure and HLA in healthy donors. The study drew the donors from its approximately 110-subject validation cohort, separate from the roughly 700-subject first cohort. V lost 0 bases and J lost 4, with 8 bases in between. This CDR3 is built from 13 residues. Germline assignment: CDR1 SGHRS and CDR2 YFSETQ. Study-wide results and caveats: First-cohort TCR clusters tended to co-occur in the 90 to 150 validation repertoires, a later analysis found. The authors listed 164 TCR beta chains as cytomegalovirus-associated.

Only in-frame clones appear in the TCRdb table, and some are missing; sequencing was by immunoSEQ multiplex PCR. Of some 150,000 clones in the sample, approximately 89% were seen once. The chain carries TRBV5-1 and TRBJ2-7; tentative D call: TRBD2 (5 bases). The clonotype originates from a man younger than 30 in good health and CMV-seropositive. The sample comprised PBMCs. The CDR3 protein is CASSLARGYEQYF. Here the CDR3 DNA reads TGCGCCAGCAGCTTGGCCAGAGGGTACGAGCAGTACTTC.